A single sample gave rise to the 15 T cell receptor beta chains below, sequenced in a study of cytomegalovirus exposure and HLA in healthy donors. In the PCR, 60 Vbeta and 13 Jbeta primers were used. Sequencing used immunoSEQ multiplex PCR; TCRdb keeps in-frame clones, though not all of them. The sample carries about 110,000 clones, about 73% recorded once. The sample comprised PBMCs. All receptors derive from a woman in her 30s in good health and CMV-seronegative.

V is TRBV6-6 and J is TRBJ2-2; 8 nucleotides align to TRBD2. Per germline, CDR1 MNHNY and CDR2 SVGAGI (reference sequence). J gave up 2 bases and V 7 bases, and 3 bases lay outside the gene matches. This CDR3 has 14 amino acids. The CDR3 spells CASISGGNTGELFF. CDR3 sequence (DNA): TGTGCCAGCATCAGCGGGGGAAACACCGGGGAGCTGTTTTTT.

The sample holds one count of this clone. As DNA, the CDR3 is TGCGCCAGCAGCCCAGCATGGGGGCCAATGAACACTGAAGCTTTCTTT. Translated: CASSPAWGPMNTEAFF. The rearrangement uses TRBV4-3 and TRBJ1-1; tentative D call: TRBD1 (6 bases). The V gene lost 4 bases and the J gene lost 0 bases, with 15 bases spanning the gap. Germline V gives CDR1 LGHNA, CDR2 YSLEER. CDR3 length: 16 residues.

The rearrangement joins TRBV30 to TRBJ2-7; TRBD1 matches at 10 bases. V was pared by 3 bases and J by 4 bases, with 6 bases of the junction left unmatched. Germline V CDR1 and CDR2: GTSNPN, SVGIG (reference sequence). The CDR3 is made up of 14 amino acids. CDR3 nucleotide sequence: TGTGCCTGGAGGGAGCCGGGACAGGGGTACGAGCAGTACTTC. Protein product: CAWREPGQGYEQYF.

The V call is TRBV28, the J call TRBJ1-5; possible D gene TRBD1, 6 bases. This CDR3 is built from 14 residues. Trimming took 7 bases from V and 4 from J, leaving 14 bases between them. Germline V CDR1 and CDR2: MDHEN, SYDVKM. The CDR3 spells CASTPGQINQPQHF. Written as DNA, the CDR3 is TGTGCCAGCACACCTGGACAGATAAATCAGCCCCAGCATTTT.

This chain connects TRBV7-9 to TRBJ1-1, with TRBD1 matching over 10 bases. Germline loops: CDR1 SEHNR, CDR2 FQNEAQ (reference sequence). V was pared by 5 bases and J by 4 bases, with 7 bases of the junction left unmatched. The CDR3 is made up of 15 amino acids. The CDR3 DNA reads TGTGCCAGCAGCCTTTGGACAGGGGGGGGCACTGAAGCTTTCTTT. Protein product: CASSLWTGGGTEAFF.

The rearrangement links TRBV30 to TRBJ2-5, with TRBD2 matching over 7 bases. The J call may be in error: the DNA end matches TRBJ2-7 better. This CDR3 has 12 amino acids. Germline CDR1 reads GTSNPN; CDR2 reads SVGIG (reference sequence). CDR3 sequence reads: CALKSGAHEQYF. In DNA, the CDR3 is TGTGCCCTAAAAAGCGGGGCCCACGAGCAGTACTTC.

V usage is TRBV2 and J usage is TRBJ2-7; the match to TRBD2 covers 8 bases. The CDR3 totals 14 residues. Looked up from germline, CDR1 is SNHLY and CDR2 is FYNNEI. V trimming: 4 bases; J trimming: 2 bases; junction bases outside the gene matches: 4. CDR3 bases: TGTGCCAGCAGTGGACTAGCGCGAACCTACGAGCAGTACTTC. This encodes CASSGLARTYEQYF.

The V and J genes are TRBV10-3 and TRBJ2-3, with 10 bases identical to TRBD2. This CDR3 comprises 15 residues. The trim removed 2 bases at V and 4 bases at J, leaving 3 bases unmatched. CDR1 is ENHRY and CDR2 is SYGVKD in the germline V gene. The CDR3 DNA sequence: TGTGCCATCAGTGAGCCTAGCGGGAGCTCAGATACGCAGTATTTT. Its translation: CAISEPSGSSDTQYF.

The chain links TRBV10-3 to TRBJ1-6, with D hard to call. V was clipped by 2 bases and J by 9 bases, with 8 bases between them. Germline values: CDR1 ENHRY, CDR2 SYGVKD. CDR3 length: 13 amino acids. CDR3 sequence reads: CAISEEYGSPLHF. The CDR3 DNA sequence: TGTGCCATCAGTGAGGAGTACGGTTCACCCCTCCACTTT.

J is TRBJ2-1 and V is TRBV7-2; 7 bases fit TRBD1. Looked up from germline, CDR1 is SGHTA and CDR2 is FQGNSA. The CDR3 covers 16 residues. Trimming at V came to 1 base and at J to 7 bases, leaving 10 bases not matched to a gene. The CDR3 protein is CASSLEVRRGKNEQFF. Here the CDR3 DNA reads TGTGCCAGCAGCTTAGAGGTGCGCAGGGGGAAGAATGAGCAGTTCTTC.

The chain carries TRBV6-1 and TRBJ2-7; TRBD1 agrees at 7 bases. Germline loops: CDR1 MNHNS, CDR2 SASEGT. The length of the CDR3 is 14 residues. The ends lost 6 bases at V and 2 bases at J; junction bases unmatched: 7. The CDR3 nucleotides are TGTGCCAGCAGCGACGACGGACAGGCCTACGAGCAGTACTTC. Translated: CASSDDGQAYEQYF.

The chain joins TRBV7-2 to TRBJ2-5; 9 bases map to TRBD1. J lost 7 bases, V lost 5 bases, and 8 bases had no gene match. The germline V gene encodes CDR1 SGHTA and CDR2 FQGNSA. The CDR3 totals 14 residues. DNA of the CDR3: TGTGCCAGCAGCAAACGACAGGGGGAAGGGACCCAGTACTTC. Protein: CASSKRQGEGTQYF.

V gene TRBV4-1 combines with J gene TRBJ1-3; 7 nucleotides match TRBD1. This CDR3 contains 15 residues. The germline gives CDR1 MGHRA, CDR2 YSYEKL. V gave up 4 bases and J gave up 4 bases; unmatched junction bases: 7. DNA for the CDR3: TGCGCCAGCAGCCGATCGACAGGGTACGGAAACACCATATATTTT. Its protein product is CASSRSTGYGNTIYF.

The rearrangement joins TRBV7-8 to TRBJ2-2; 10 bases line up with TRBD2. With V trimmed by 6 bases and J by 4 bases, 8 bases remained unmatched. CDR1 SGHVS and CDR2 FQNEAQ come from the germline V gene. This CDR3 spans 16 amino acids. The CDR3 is CASSPGLADVTGELFF. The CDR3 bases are TGTGCCAGCAGTCCTGGACTAGCGGACGTCACCGGGGAGCTGTTTTTT.

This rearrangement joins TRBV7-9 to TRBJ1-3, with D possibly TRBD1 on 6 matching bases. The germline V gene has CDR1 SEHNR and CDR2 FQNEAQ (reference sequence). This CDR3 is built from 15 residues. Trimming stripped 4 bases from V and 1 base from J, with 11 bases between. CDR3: CASSSTGESGNTIYF. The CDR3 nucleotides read TGTGCCAGCAGCTCGACAGGAGAATCTGGAAACACCATATATTTT.